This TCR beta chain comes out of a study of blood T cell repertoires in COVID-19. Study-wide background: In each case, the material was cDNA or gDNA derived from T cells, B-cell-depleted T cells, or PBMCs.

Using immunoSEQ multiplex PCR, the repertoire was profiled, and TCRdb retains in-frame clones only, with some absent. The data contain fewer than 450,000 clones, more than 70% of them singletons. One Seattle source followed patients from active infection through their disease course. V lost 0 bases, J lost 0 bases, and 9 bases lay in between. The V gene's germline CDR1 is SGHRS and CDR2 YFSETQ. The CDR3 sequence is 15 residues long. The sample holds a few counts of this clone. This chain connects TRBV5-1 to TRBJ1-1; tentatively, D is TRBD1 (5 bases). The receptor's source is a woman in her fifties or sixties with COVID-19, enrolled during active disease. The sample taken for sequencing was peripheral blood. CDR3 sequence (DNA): TGCGCCAGCAGCTTGGTAAGGGGTTTGAACACTGAAGCTTTCTTT. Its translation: CASSLVRGLNTEAFF.